The clone carrying this T cell receptor (beta chain) has a handful of counts. Staff drew roughly 10 milliliters of peripheral blood from each donor. The CDR3 runs 14 residues. Germline loops: CDR1 ENHRY, CDR2 SYGVKD. V lost 5 bases and J lost 3; bases outside the gene matches: 3. Primed by a sample-barcoded 5' primer and a J-beta primer mix, a second PCR proceeded for about 6 to 11 cycles. TCRdb redid the calling of the 5' RACE reads with MiXCR, one entry per CDR3 protein. The repertoire includes approximately 2,000,000 distinct CDR3 sequences, approximately 39% of them detected once, and more than 20% sits in the top ten. The data are from a study of blood T cells in healthy people across ages.

The TCR was taken from a human donor in good health. The specimen was blood. This chain links TRBV10-3 with TRBJ2-5, with 10 positions matching TRBD2. CDR3 amino acids: CAISSLAGEETQYF. CDR3 in DNA: TGTGCCATCAGTTCTCTAGCGGGGGAAGAGACCCAGTACTTC.